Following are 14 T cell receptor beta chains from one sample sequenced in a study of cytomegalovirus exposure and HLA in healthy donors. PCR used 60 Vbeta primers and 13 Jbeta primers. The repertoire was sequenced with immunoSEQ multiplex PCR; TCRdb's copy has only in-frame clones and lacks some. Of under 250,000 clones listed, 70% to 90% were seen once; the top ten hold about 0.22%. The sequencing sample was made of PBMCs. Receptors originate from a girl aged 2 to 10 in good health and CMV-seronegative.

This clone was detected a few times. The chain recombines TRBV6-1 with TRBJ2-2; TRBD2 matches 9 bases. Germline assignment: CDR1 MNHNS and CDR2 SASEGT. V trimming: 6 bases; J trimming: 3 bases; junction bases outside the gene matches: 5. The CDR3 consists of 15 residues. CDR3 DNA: TGTGCCAGCAGCTCGGGACTAGCCCACACCGGGGAGCTGTTTTTT. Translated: CASSSGLAHTGELFF.

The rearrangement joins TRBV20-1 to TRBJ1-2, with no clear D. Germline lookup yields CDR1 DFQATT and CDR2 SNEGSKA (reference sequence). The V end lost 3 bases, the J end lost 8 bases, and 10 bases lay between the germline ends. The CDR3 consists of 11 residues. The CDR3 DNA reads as TGCAGTGCTAGGTTCGGGTTAGGCTACACCTTC. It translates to CSARFGLGYTF.

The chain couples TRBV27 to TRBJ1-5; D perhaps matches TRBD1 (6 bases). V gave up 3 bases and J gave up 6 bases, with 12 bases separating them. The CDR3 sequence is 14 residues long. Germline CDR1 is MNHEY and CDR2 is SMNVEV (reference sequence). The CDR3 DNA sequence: TGTGCCAGCAGTTTCAGGGGAGTTGGTCAGCCCCAGCATTTT. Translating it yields CASSFRGVGQPQHF.

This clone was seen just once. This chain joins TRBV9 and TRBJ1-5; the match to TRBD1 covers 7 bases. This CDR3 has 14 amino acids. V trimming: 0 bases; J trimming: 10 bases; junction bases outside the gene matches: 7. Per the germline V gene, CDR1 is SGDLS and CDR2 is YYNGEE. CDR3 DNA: TGTGCCAGCAGCGTAGGGCAGGGGGGTGAACCCCAGCATTTT. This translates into CASSVGQGGEPQHF.

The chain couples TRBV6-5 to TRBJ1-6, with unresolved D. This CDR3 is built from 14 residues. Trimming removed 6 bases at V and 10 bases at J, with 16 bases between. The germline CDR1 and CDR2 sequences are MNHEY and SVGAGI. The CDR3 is CASSQSRGLSPLHF. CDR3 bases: TGTGCCAGCAGCCAAAGTCGAGGGCTGTCACCCCTCCACTTT.

The CDR3 sequence is CASIGGARDYGYTF. The CDR3 coding sequence is TGTGCCAGTATTGGGGGGGCCAGGGACTATGGCTACACCTTC. The gene calls are TRBV19 and TRBJ1-2; possible D gene TRBD1, 6 bases. Trimming pared 7 bases from V and 3 bases from J, leaving 15 bases between. Germline loops: CDR1 LNHDA, CDR2 SQIVND (reference sequence). The CDR3 covers 14 residues.

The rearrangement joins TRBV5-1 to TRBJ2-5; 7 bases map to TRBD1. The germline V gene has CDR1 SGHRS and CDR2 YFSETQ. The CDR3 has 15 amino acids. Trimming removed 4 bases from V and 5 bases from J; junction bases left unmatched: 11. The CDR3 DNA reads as TGCGCCAGCAGCCGGCTGACAGGGTCTAGGGAGACCCAGTACTTC. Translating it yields CASSRLTGSRETQYF.

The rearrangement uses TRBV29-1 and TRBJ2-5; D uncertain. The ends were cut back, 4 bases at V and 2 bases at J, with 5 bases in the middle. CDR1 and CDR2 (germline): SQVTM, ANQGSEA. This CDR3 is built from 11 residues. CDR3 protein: CSVALQETQYF. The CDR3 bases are TGCAGCGTTGCTTTGCAAGAGACCCAGTACTTC. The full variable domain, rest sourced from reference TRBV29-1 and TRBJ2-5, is SAVISQKPSRDICQRGTSLTIQCQVDSQVTMMFWYRQQPGQSLTLIATANQGSEATYESGFVIDKFPISRPNLTFSTLTVSNMSPEDSSIYLCSVALQETQYFGPGTRLLVL.

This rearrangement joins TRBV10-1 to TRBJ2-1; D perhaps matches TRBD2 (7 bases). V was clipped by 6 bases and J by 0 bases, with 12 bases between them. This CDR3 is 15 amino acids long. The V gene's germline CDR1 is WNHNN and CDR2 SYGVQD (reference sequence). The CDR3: CASSRGASSYNEQFF. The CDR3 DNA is TGCGCCAGCAGCCGGGGGGCGAGCTCCTACAATGAGCAGTTCTTC.

The CDR3 protein is CASSLALGPQNTGELFF. The CDR3 nucleotides are TGCGCCAGCAGCTTGGCACTAGGGCCTCAGAACACCGGGGAGCTGTTTTTT. The chain couples TRBV5-1 to TRBJ2-2; a possible D gene is TRBD2 (5 bases). Germline CDR1 and CDR2: SGHRS and YFSETQ. Trimming stripped 0 bases from V and 1 base from J, with 13 bases between. The CDR3 extends over 17 amino acids.

CDR3 sequence reads: CASSDNRIGNEQFF. The CDR3, as DNA: TGTGCCAGCAGTGACAACAGGATCGGCAATGAGCAGTTCTTC. This chain links TRBV2 with TRBJ2-1; weak D call: TRBD1 (5 bases). CDR1 and CDR2 (germline): SNHLY, FYNNEI. This CDR3 spans 14 amino acids. Trimming shortened V by 3 bases and J by 6 bases, and 12 bases separated the two germline ends.

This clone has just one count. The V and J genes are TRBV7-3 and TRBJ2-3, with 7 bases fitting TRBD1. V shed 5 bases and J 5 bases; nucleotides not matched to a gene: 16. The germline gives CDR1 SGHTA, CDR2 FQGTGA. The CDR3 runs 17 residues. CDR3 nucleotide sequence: TGTGCCAGCAGCCCTCTGTCGTCGACAGGGTGGGGAGATACGCAGTATTTT. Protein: CASSPLSSTGWGDTQYF.

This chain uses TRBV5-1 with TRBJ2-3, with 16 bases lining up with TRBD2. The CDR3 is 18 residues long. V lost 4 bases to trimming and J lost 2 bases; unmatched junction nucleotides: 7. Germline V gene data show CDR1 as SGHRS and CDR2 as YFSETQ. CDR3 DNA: TGCGCCAGCAGCCCGGGACTAGCGGGGGGGCCTGTCACAGATACGCAGTATTTT. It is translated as CASSPGLAGGPVTDTQYF.

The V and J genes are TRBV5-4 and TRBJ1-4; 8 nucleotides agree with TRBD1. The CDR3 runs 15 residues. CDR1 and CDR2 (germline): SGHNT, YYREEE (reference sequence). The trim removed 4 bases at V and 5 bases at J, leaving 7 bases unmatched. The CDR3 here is CASSRFRTGNEKLFF. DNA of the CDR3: TGTGCCAGCAGCCGTTTCAGGACAGGGAATGAAAAACTGTTTTTT.